This TCR beta chain was obtained from a study of CD8 T cells in ankylosing spondylitis. Germline lookup yields CDR1 SGHVS and CDR2 FQNEAQ. CDR3 size: 14 residues. Trimming cost V 5 bases and J 0 bases, with 11 bases left between them. This clonotype was seen a few times. Each CDR3 protein gets one entry after TCRdb re-called the 5' RACE reads with MiXCR. The table records a few hundred thousand distinct CDR3 sequences, more than 20% of them present only once. The TCR originated in a male donor with ankylosing spondylitis or in good health (not recorded which). Sequences were obtained from blood, either unsorted or a sorted T cell fraction (not recorded which). The rearrangement joins TRBV7-8 to TRBJ2-7, with unresolved D. CDR3 bases: TGTGCCAGCAGCCTAGGGCCGGTCTCCTACGAGCAGTACTTC. This translates into CASSLGPVSYEQYF. The whole variable domain, filled in from reference TRBV7-8 and TRBJ2-7, reads GAGVSQSPRYKVAKRGQDVALRCDPISGHVSLFWYQQALGQGPEFLTYFQNEAQLDKSGLPSDRFFAERPEGSVSTLKIQRTQQEDSAVYLCASSLGPVSYEQYFGPGTRLTVT.